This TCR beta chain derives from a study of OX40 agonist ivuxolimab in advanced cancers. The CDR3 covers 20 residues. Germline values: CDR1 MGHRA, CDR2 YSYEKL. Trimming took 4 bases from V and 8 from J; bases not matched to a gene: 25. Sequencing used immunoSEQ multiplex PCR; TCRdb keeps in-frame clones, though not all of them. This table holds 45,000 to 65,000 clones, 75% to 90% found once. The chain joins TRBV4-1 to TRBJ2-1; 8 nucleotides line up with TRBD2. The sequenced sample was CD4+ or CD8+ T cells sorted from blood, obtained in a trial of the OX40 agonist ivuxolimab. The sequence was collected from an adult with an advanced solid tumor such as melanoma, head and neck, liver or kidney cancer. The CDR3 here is CASSLGVLARGGRRFDEQFF. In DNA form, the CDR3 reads TGCGCCAGCAGCCTCGGAGTTTTAGCCCGAGGCGGGAGGAGGTTTGATGAGCAGTTCTTC.